A selection of T cell receptor beta chains follows, all from one sample in a study of technical replicates of blood from four donors. Using immunoSEQ multiplex PCR, the repertoire was profiled, and TCRdb retains in-frame clones only, with some absent. Seen here are tens of thousands of clones, roughly 94% observed once, and the top ten hold roughly 0.25%. Sequences were obtained from T cells isolated from PBMCs. These receptor sequences come from a human donor in good health. Each CDR3 is given with its conserved first and last residue. Fields, in order: D gene, V gene, CDR3 protein. The D gene is left open where the match is weak.

>.|TRBV7-9
CASSGGDGGVYEQYF
>.|TRBV9
CASSVGSSASVLSFTDTQYF
>.|TRBV9
CASSVSGLISGNTIYF
>TRBD2|TRBV11-2
CASSLALAVSYEQYF
>.|TRBV28
CASSLGGATNEKLFF
>.|TRBV10-1
CASSDLDYFPGGGFQPQHF
>.|TRBV25-1
CASSDAQGRHSPLHF
>.|TRBV6-5
CASRLLGTAGETQYF
>TRBD2|TRBV2
CASSDVAGLADYEQYF
>TRBD2|TRBV4-1
CASSLGLAGDQETQYF
>.|TRBV28
CASSSIRTSYSTDTQYF
>TRBD1|TRBV11-2
CASSFGQATYLTGELFF
>.|TRBV7-3
CASSLSPGHRFHF
>TRBD2|TRBV13
CASSPGLAGNNEQFF
>.|TRBV10-2
CASSDYWEWDTGELFF
>.|TRBV4-1
CASSQENSPLSDTQYF
>.|TRBV11-2
CASSLEQGRDQPQHF
>TRBD1|TRBV7-8
CASSLGDRGQGWDYGYTF
>.|TRBV5-1
CASSWQGGGNNEKLFF
>TRBD2|TRBV12-5
CASGLSSGLETQYF
>TRBD1|TRBV6-5
CASSPYRGLQPQHF
>.|TRBV30
CAWSAPGTDTQYF
>.|TRBV9
CASSVSEGGEMNYEQYF
>.|TRBV6-1
CASSVTWQANSPLHF
>TRBD1|TRBV2
CASIRQGVVGNTIYF
>.|TRBV5-8
CASNTGTQNYGYTF
>.|TRBV4-1
CASSQEGSSYEQYF
>TRBD1|TRBV30
CAWRTGAGYQPLHF
>.|TRBV7-9
CASSLERGDYADTQYF
>TRBD2|TRBV28
CASSDLSGRAREQYF
>.|TRBV11-2
CASSSPDGRNIYEQYF
>.|TRBV11-2
CASSLMYNEQFF
>.|TRBV7-9
CASSPEWFDRSNEKLFF
>.|TRBV5-1
CASSLDRAAETQYF
>TRBD1|TRBV27
CASSLGTGRWNTEAFF
>.|TRBV7-2
CASSLGRATNEKLFF
>.|TRBV5-1
CASSPGWGHGYTF
>TRBD1|TRBV20-1
CSARDRWQFF
>TRBD1|TRBV5-3
CARSTDRYNYGYTF
>.|TRBV7-9
CASSLGRAENEQFF
>TRBD1|TRBV5-8
CASSLPGQVSNQPQHF
>.|TRBV30
CAWSRDWSSGNTIYF
>.|TRBV30
CAWRGGAYNEQFF
>.|TRBV7-9
CASSLRGGGDEQYF
>.|TRBV9
CASSTSSGGEAFF
>.|TRBV6-4
CASSAGLGGYTF